This entry describes one TCR beta chain. Under the authors' procedure: Amplification of reference gene primers provided the estimated nucleated cell counts. The assay was immunoSEQ multiplex PCR, and TCRdb's table has in-frame clones only and misses some. That table supplies the V and J calls and clone size; D and trimming were determined from the DNA. In the table there are about 150,000 clones, roughly 86% of which are singletons. This sample was taken from a study of blood T cell repertoires in COVID-19. Study information: Sources were T cells, B-cell-depleted T cells, or PBMCs; the material itself was cDNA or gDNA.

Sequencing was carried out using peripheral blood. This receptor was taken from a human donor with acute or convalescent COVID-19. The donor label of this sample is uncertain.

The CDR3 sequence is CASSQGRRLNYGYTF. The CDR3 bases are TGTGCCAGCAGCCAAGGACGGAGGCTTAACTATGGCTACACCTTC. V and J are TRBV7-8 and TRBJ1-2; no definite D call. Germline lookup yields CDR1 SGHVS and CDR2 FQNEAQ. The ends were cut back, 5 bases at V and 1 base at J, with 14 bases in the middle. The CDR3 is 15 residues long.